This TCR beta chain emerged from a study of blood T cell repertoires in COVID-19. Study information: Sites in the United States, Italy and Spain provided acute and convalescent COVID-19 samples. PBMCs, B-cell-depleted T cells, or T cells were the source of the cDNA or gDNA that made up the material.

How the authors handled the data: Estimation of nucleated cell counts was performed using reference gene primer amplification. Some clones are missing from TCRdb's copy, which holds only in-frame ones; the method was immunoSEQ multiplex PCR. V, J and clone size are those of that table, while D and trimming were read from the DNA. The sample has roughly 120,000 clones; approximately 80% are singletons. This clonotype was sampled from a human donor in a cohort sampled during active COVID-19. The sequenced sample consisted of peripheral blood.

The CDR3 protein is CASSFGQGNTEAFF. The CDR3 DNA follows: TGTGCCAGCAGCTTTGGACAGGGCAACACTGAAGCTTTCTTT. The V call is TRBV9, the J call TRBJ1-1; 8 nucleotides agree with TRBD1. The V gene end was trimmed by 4 bases and the J gene end by 2 bases; junction bases not matched to a gene: 4. Per the germline V gene, CDR1 is SGDLS and CDR2 is YYNGEE. This CDR3 has 14 amino acids.